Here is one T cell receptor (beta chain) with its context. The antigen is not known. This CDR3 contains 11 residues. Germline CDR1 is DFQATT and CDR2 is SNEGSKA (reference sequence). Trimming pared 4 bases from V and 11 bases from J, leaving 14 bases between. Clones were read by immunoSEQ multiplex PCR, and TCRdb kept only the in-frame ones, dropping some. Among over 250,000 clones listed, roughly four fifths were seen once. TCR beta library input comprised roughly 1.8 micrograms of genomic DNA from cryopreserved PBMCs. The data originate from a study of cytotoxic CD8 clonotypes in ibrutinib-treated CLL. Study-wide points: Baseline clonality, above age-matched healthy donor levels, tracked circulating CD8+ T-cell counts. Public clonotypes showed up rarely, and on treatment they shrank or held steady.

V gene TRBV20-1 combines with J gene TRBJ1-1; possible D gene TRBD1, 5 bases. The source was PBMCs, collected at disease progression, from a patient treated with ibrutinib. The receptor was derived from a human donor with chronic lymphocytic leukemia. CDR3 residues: CSATRDLGAFF. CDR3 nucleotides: TGCAGTGCTACCCGGGACTTGGGGGCTTTCTTT.